Presented here are 3 T cell receptor beta chains from one specimen sequenced in a study of PD-1 blockade in classical Hodgkin lymphoma. Time point given: cycle 4 day 1 (C4D1), after more than five weeks of nivolumab. Autologous stem cell transplantation was followed by relapse in every patient, and brentuximab vedotin exposure varied. Some clones are missing from TCRdb's copy, which holds only in-frame ones; the method was immunoSEQ multiplex PCR. The table records about 50,000 clones, about 90% of them present only once. The sample was peripheral blood mononuclear cells (PBMCs), taken before the fourth cycle of nivolumab. These receptors all stem from a human donor with classical Hodgkin lymphoma.

The chain is built from TRBV15 and TRBJ2-3; TRBD2 matches 7 bases. V was pared by 8 bases and J by 2 bases, with 7 bases of the junction left unmatched. Germline-derived CDR1 and CDR2 are LNHNV and YYDKDF (reference sequence). The CDR3 has 14 residues. CDR3 sequence (DNA): TGTGCCACCCAACTAGCGATGTCCACAGATACGCAGTATTTT. Translating gives CATQLAMSTDTQYF.

Concerning this clone: This sample also contains other DNA sequences that code for the same CDR3. This rearrangement joins TRBV6-5 to TRBJ2-1; D is undetermined. Trimming shortened V by 0 bases and J by 4 bases, and 4 bases separated the two germline ends. The CDR3 is 13 residues long. Germline CDR1 and CDR2: MNHEY and SVGAGI. CDR3 DNA: TGTGCCAGCAGTTACTCGGGATACAATGAGCAGTTCTTC. This translates into CASSYSGYNEQFF.

CDR3 residues: CAISEGLAGTYEQYF. CDR3 sequence (DNA): TGTGCCATCAGTGAGGGACTAGCGGGTACCTACGAGCAGTACTTC. This rearrangement joins TRBV10-3 to TRBJ2-7; 11 nucleotides agree with TRBD2. The V gene's germline CDR1 is ENHRY and CDR2 SYGVKD. The CDR3 spans 15 residues. The ends lost 2 bases at V and 2 bases at J; junction bases unmatched: 2.